These 26 T cell receptor beta chains were sequenced from one sample in a study of T cell repertoires in cytomegalovirus infection. Antigen specificity for these receptors is unknown. TCRdb re-derived calls from the reads in MiXCR, one entry per CDR3 protein. The sample records 550,000 to 850,000 distinct CDR3 sequences, around a third being singletons. The sample was cultured PBMCs, taken from culture after CMV antigen stimulation. Receptors originate from a human donor in good health (CMV status not recorded). Some clones in this sample may be carry-over from other donors' samples.

Concerning this clonotype itself: This CDR3 is missing its conserved last phenylalanine or tryptophan, likely due to a read error. The J gene is TRBJ1-5, the V gene TRBV7-2; maybe TRBD1 (5 bases). The CDR3 loop spans 12 amino acids. Germline loops: CDR1 SGHTA, CDR2 FQGNSA. Trimming removed 6 bases at V and 7 bases at J, with 10 bases between. This CDR3 is CASRVGGQPQHS. CDR3 nucleotides: TGTGCCAGCAGAGTGGGGGGACAGCCCCAGCATTCT.

This clonotype was picked up many times. The chain couples TRBV7-2 to TRBJ2-3; D remains unclear. Deletions cut 1 base from V and 9 bases from J, with 23 bases between. The CDR3 has 17 residues. The germline CDR1 and CDR2 sequences are SGHTA and FQGNSA. CDR3 in DNA: TGTGCCAGCAGCTTAGTTGGCCGGGTCAATCGTCTGTCGACGCAGTATTTT. Amino acids: CASSLVGRVNRLSTQYF.

This clonotype has just one count. This chain uses TRBV7-9 with TRBJ1-2; perhaps TRBD1 as D (5 bases). Germline values: CDR1 SEHNR, CDR2 FQNEAQ (reference sequence). This CDR3 is 16 amino acids long. The ends were cut back, 4 bases at V and 4 bases at J, with 19 bases in the middle. The CDR3 reads CASSYPPWTQGYGYTF. CDR3 nucleotides: TGTGCCAGCAGCTACCCCCCCTGGACGCAGGGCTATGGCTACACCTTC.

J is TRBJ2-7 and V is TRBV2, with 8 bases fitting TRBD2. CDR1 is SNHLY and CDR2 is FYNNEI in the germline V gene. Trimming cost V 7 bases and J 2 bases; bases outside gene matches: 7. The length of the CDR3 is 14 residues. CDR3 in DNA: TGTGCCAGCAAAGTAGCGGGGACCGCCTACGAGCAGTACTTC. Translating gives CASKVAGTAYEQYF.

This rearrangement joins TRBV28 to TRBJ2-1; 7 bases map to TRBD1. This CDR3 spans 14 amino acids. The V segment lost 8 bases and the J segment 4 bases; nucleotides outside the gene matches: 8. CDR1 and CDR2 (germline): MDHEN, SYDVKM. The chain's CDR3 is CASRPDRRYNEQFF. The CDR3, as DNA: TGTGCCAGCCGGCCGGACAGGCGTTACAATGAGCAGTTCTTC.

This clonotype was counted only a few times. The chain employs TRBV7-9 and TRBJ1-1; tentatively, D is TRBD1 (6 bases). The CDR3 covers 12 residues. Germline CDR1 is SEHNR and CDR2 is FQNEAQ (reference sequence). Trimming left V 8 bases short and J 4 bases short, with 11 bases between. DNA for the CDR3: TGTGCCAGCCGGGGGGGGCCCACTGAAGCTTTCTTT. Translation gives CASRGGPTEAFF.

This clonotype has just a few counts. The rearrangement links TRBV28 to TRBJ2-5; D not certain. Looked up from germline, CDR1 is MDHEN and CDR2 is SYDVKM. V lost 0 bases, J lost 1 base, and 6 bases lay in between. The CDR3 is made up of 14 amino acids. In DNA, the CDR3 is TGTGCCAGCAGTTTATGGTTGGCCCAAGAGACCCAGTACTTC. Translated: CASSLWLAQETQYF. Full variable domain (missing parts from reference TRBV28 and TRBJ2-5): DVKVTQSSRYLVKRTGEKVFLECVQDMDHENMFWYRQDPGLGLRLIYFSYDVKMKEKGDIPEGYSVSREKKERFSLILESASTNQTSMYLCASSLWLAQETQYFGPGTRLLVL.

The CDR3 DNA is TGTGCCATCAGTGTCCCCACCAACCAGGGGCACTCTGGAAACACCATATATTTT. Its protein product is CAISVPTNQGHSGNTIYF. The V gene is TRBV10-3, the J gene TRBJ1-3; maybe TRBD1 (6 bases). With 4 bases removed from V and 0 bases from J, the gap between germline ends came to 19 bases. Germline V lookup: CDR1 ENHRY, CDR2 SYGVKD. The CDR3 has 18 residues.

The chain is built from TRBV4-1 and TRBJ1-4; TRBD1 is a possible D gene (6 bases). V lost 0 bases, J lost 7 bases, and 18 bases lay in between. CDR1 is MGHRA and CDR2 is YSYEKL in the germline V gene. The CDR3 loop spans 17 amino acids. CDR3 sequence reads: CASSQDHPGGGREKLFF. The CDR3 coding sequence is TGCGCCAGCAGCCAAGATCACCCGGGGGGCGGCCGTGAAAAACTGTTTTTT.

V and J are TRBV15 and TRBJ2-1; TRBD1 or TRBD2 may be the D gene (5 bases each). Germline values: CDR1 LNHNV, CDR2 YYDKDF (reference sequence). The CDR3 covers 17 residues. V lost 0 bases and J lost 1, with 13 bases in between. CDR3 protein: CATSRDTEGISYNEQFF. CDR3 bases: TGTGCCACCAGCAGAGATACCGAGGGGATATCCTACAATGAGCAGTTCTTC.

This chain links TRBV6-5 with TRBJ2-5; D perhaps matches TRBD2 (5 bases). This CDR3 region has 14 residues. Per the germline V gene, CDR1 is MNHEY and CDR2 is SVGAGI. Trimming left V 2 bases short and J 4 bases short, with 11 bases between. The CDR3 is CASSYGVSVETQYF. Here the CDR3 DNA reads TGTGCCAGCAGTTACGGGGTTAGCGTAGAGACCCAGTACTTC.

This clonotype came up many times. The chain is built from TRBV7-2 and TRBJ1-5; possibly TRBD1 for D (6 bases). The CDR3 runs 16 residues. CDR1 and CDR2 from the germline V gene are SGHTA and FQGNSA. The ends were cut back, 2 bases at V and 2 bases at J, with 13 bases in the middle. CDR3 sequence reads: CASSLWSGGGNQPQHF. The CDR3 coding sequence is TGTGCCAGCAGCTTATGGTCCGGGGGCGGCAATCAGCCCCAGCATTTT.

The chain has TRBV11-2 and TRBJ2-3, with 7 bases that match TRBD2. J was trimmed by 6 bases and V by 3 bases; bases with no gene match: 9. Per the germline V gene, CDR1 is SGHAT and CDR2 is FQNNGV. This CDR3 comprises 15 residues. DNA for the CDR3: TGTGCCAGCAGCTTTGAGCTGGGACTACCCGATACGCAGTATTTT. Residues: CASSFELGLPDTQYF.

This rearrangement joins TRBV12-3 or TRBV12-4 to TRBJ1-4, with 11 bases aligning to TRBD1. Trimming cost V 8 bases and J 8 bases; bases outside gene matches: 4. The CDR3 is made up of 13 amino acids. CDR3 in amino acids: CASGGQGAEKLFF. In DNA, the CDR3 is TGTGCCAGCGGAGGACAGGGGGCGGAAAAACTGTTTTTT.

The J gene is TRBJ2-4, the V gene TRBV12-3 or TRBV12-4; 9 nucleotides line up with TRBD2. This CDR3 is built from 15 residues. J lost 7 bases, V lost 7 bases, and 11 bases had no gene match. In nucleotides, the CDR3 is TGTGCCAGCACCCTAGCGGGAATAGCAGCCAACATTCAGTACTTC. Protein: CASTLAGIAANIQYF.

This clonotype was observed a few times. The chain joins TRBV27 to TRBJ2-7, with 12 bases lining up with TRBD2. Germline CDR1 and CDR2: MNHEY and SMNVEV (reference sequence). The CDR3 has 15 residues. The J segment lost 4 bases and the V segment lost 5 bases, leaving 6 bases of the junction unmatched. The CDR3 loop is CASSPTSGSMYEQYF. Written as DNA, the CDR3 is TGTGCCAGCAGTCCGACTAGCGGGAGTATGTACGAGCAGTACTTC.

This clonotype was observed a few times. CDR3 protein: CASSTELAFYRDTQYF. The CDR3 DNA is TGTGCCAGTAGTACGGAGCTGGCTTTTTATCGAGATACGCAGTATTTT. The V call is TRBV19, the J call TRBJ2-3, with D hard to call. V was cut by 4 bases and J by 5 bases, with 19 bases left in between. The CDR3 covers 16 residues. Germline CDR1 reads LNHDA; CDR2 reads SQIVND (reference sequence). Looking up the rest from reference TRBV19 and TRBJ2-3 gives the full variable domain: DGGITQSPKYLFRKEGQNVTLSCEQNLNHDAMYWYRQDPGQGLRLIYYSQIVNDFQKGDIAEGYSVSREKKESFPLTVTSAQKNPTAFYLCASSTELAFYRDTQYFGPGTRLTVL.

The V gene is TRBV11-2, the J gene TRBJ2-6; no clear D gene. This CDR3 contains 19 residues. V was pared by 2 bases and J by 2 bases, with 19 bases between. CDR1 and CDR2 (germline): SGHAT, FQNNGV. CDR3 sequence reads: CASSLQWRRTPPGANVLTF. As DNA, the CDR3 is TGTGCCAGCAGCTTACAGTGGCGGCGTACGCCCCCTGGGGCCAACGTCCTGACTTTC.

The rearrangement joins TRBV20-1 to TRBJ2-2, with D possibly called TRBD1 or TRBD2 (6 bases each). The CDR3 has 13 residues. Deletions cut 1 base from V and 7 bases from J, with 10 bases between. CDR1 and CDR2 (germline): DFQATT, SNEGSKA (reference sequence). The CDR3 nucleotides are TGCAGTGCTAGAGCCCGGGGGCGCGGGGAGCTGTTTTTT. It encodes CSARARGRGELFF.

This clonotype has a handful of counts. This rearrangement joins TRBV7-6 to TRBJ2-7; 7 bases map to TRBD1. From germline, CDR1 is SGHVS and CDR2 FNYEAQ. This CDR3 comprises 13 residues. Trimming took 5 bases from V and 4 from J; bases not matched to a gene: 5. CDR3 region: CASSTGTAYEQYF. The CDR3 bases are TGTGCCAGCAGCACCGGGACAGCTTACGAGCAGTACTTC.

V and J are TRBV7-8 and TRBJ1-5, with D unresolved. The CDR3 runs 16 residues. The V end was cut by 5 bases, the J end by 6 bases, with 20 bases between. Germline assignment: CDR1 SGHVS and CDR2 FQNEAQ. The CDR3 sequence is CASSQLGPTVGQPQHF. As DNA, the CDR3 is TGTGCCAGCAGCCAACTGGGCCCGACTGTCGGTCAGCCCCAGCATTTT.

The CDR3 DNA reads TGTGCCAGCAGTTCTGGACGTCACGGCTACACCTTC. Translating it yields CASSSGRHGYTF. The chain combines TRBV6-2 or TRBV6-3 with TRBJ1-2; D not certain. The ends were cut back, 4 bases at V and 8 bases at J, with 11 bases in the middle. Germline CDR1 and CDR2: MNHEY and SVGEGT. The CDR3 is 12 amino acids.

V usage is TRBV6-4 and J usage is TRBJ2-1, with D perhaps matching TRBD2 (7 bases). In germline, CDR1 is MRHNA, CDR2 SNTAGT. The V end was cut by 4 bases, the J end by 9 bases, with 13 bases between. The CDR3 covers 13 residues. CDR3 in amino acids: CASSAEGGSEQFF. The DNA for the CDR3 is TGTGCCAGCAGTGCGGAGGGGGGGTCTGAGCAGTTCTTC.

The chain combines TRBV19 with TRBJ2-2; no firm D call. Germline V gene data show CDR1 as LNHDA and CDR2 as SQIVND (reference sequence). V shed 2 bases and J shed 6 bases, with 10 bases lying between them. The CDR3 totals 14 residues. Here the CDR3 reads CASSILGTAGELFF. In nucleotides, the CDR3 is TGTGCCAGTAGTATACTAGGTACTGCCGGGGAGCTGTTTTTT.

This chain connects TRBV20-1 to TRBJ1-4, with D tentatively TRBD1 (5 bases). CDR3 size: 13 residues. V dropped 3 bases and J dropped 8 bases, with 13 bases sitting between them. Germline V lookup: CDR1 DFQATT, CDR2 SNEGSKA (reference sequence). CDR3 residues: CSARSGRSEKLFF. CDR3 DNA: TGCAGTGCTAGGTCGGGGCGGTCCGAAAAACTGTTTTTT.

The chain employs TRBV7-2 and TRBJ2-7, with TRBD2 matching over 11 bases. The CDR3 has 17 amino acids. CDR1 and CDR2 (germline): SGHTA, FQGNSA. Trimming took 5 bases from V and 3 from J; bases not matched to a gene: 12. CDR3 loop: CASSLRLAGPPGYEQYF. CDR3 coding DNA: TGTGCCAGCAGCCTCCGACTAGCGGGACCGCCGGGCTACGAGCAGTACTTC.